The 30 T cell receptor beta chains below were found in one sample sequenced in a study of CD8+ T cells in alopecia areata (dated by TCRdb to the late 2010s). Library method: the immunoSEQ multiplex PCR assay. To provide template for TCR sequencing, every sample had RNA extracted and reverse transcribed into cDNA. Drawn from immuneACCESS, this table holds only the in-frame rearrangements with V and J called that TCRdb kept. Clones are partly lost; checked studies trace under half to an unresolved V gene and leave the rest unexplained. Recorded for this sample are under 250,000 clones; more than 45% of them occurred a single time. 1.6% of the sample is in the top ten clones. In the paper's terms, the time point label means: 4 weeks on oral tofacitinib. The treatment or condition label corresponds to: oral pan-JAK inhibitor, 5-10 mg twice daily. This specimen consisted of CD4+ T cells sorted from blood, obtained at week 4, from a patient treated with tofacitinib. The receptors shown here come from a human donor with alopecia areata.

The chain uses TRBV29-1 and TRBJ2-1; D possibly corresponds to TRBD2 (5 bases). The CDR3 loop spans 10 amino acids. V dropped 8 bases and J dropped 8 bases, with 10 bases sitting between them. Per the germline V gene, CDR1 is SQVTM and CDR2 is ANQGSEA. The chain's CDR3 is CSPAGDEQFF. The CDR3 bases are TGCAGCCCCGCCGGGGATGAGCAGTTCTTC.

This clone came up a few times. This chain joins TRBV7-9 and TRBJ2-2; 10 bases align to TRBD2. The trim removed 7 bases at V and 1 base at J, leaving 6 bases unmatched. The CDR3 runs 16 residues. The germline CDR1 and CDR2 sequences are SEHNR and FQNEAQ (reference sequence). The CDR3 region has the DNA TGTGCCAGCAAGTCTAGCGGGGGCGTGAACACCGGGGAGCTGTTTTTT. Translating gives CASKSSGGVNTGELFF.

This clone has only a few counts. V is TRBV29-1 and J is TRBJ2-3; D is undetermined. The ends were cut back, 5 bases at V and 6 bases at J, with 9 bases in the middle. This CDR3 comprises 11 residues. From germline, CDR1 is SQVTM and CDR2 ANQGSEA. DNA of the CDR3: TGCAGCGTTTCTCCGCTTGATACGCAGTATTTT. Encoded protein: CSVSPLDTQYF.

V and J are TRBV6-5 and TRBJ1-2; no definite D call. Trimming shortened V by 8 bases and J by 2 bases, and 18 bases separated the two germline ends. The CDR3 extends over 15 amino acids. The germline gives CDR1 MNHEY, CDR2 SVGAGI. CDR3 sequence: CASWEAGRQNYGYTF. The DNA of the CDR3 is TGTGCCAGCTGGGAGGCTGGCAGGCAGAACTATGGCTACACCTTC.

V gene TRBV29-1 combines with J gene TRBJ1-1, with D maybe TRBD1 (5 bases). The CDR3 extends over 13 amino acids. Germline CDR1 reads SQVTM; CDR2 reads ANQGSEA. Trimming removed 7 bases from V and 1 base from J, with 13 bases in between. The CDR3 bases are TGCAGCGCTTCGGGACGGCAGAACACTGAAGCTTTCTTT. It specifies CSASGRQNTEAFF.

V is TRBV7-4 and J is TRBJ1-6; D not certain. This CDR3 is built from 15 residues. V was clipped by 6 bases and J by 10 bases, with 19 bases between them. Germline V CDR1 and CDR2: SGHVT, SQSDAQ. CDR3 loop: CASSFPQGNRSPLHF. The CDR3, as DNA: TGTGCCAGCAGTTTTCCCCAAGGGAATCGGTCACCCCTCCACTTT.

The chain carries TRBV4-3 and TRBJ2-1; 8 nucleotides match TRBD1. Germline-derived CDR1 and CDR2 are LGHNA and YSLEER. This CDR3 is 13 amino acids long. After removal of 6 bases from V and 6 bases from J, the junction contained 4 bases not matched to a gene. As DNA, the CDR3 is TGCGCCAGCAGTCGGGGGACAGGCAATGAGCAGTTCTTC. Translation: CASSRGTGNEQFF.

This rearrangement joins TRBV30 to TRBJ2-7; D gene uncertain. The V gene's germline CDR1 is GTSNPN and CDR2 SVGIG (reference sequence). CDR3 length: 13 residues. Trimming took off 4 bases at V and 3 bases at J, with 13 bases between the two ends. The CDR3 DNA reads as TGTGCCTGGAACAAAATCTCCAACTACGAGCAGTACTTC. It is translated as CAWNKISNYEQYF.

The chain employs TRBV29-1 and TRBJ2-1; D not resolved. Per germline, CDR1 SQVTM and CDR2 ANQGSEA. V was trimmed by 3 bases and J by 5 bases, leaving 8 bases between them. The CDR3 runs to 12 residues. The CDR3: CSVDGTDNEQFF. The CDR3 DNA sequence: TGCAGCGTTGATGGCACGGACAATGAGCAGTTCTTC.

This clone turned up a few times. V and J are TRBV10-3 and TRBJ2-7; tentative D call: TRBD1 (5 bases). The length of the CDR3 is 15 residues. Germline CDR1 reads ENHRY; CDR2 reads SYGVKD. Trimming stripped 0 bases from V and 0 bases from J, with 9 bases between. CDR3 nucleotide sequence: TGTGCCATCAGTGAGTCTTGGACAAACTCCTACGAGCAGTACTTC. Translating gives CAISESWTNSYEQYF.

This clone was seen a handful of times. The chain is built from TRBV10-3 and TRBJ2-2; no clear D gene. The CDR3 consists of 14 residues. Germline CDR1 ENHRY, CDR2 SYGVKD. V lost 11 bases to trimming and J lost 0 bases, with 13 bases between them. The CDR3 reads CAARATANTGELFF. The CDR3 bases are TGTGCCGCCCGGGCAACAGCGAACACCGGGGAGCTGTTTTTT.

Note on this clone: Other nucleotide sequences in the sample specify the same CDR3. The chain joins TRBV29-1 to TRBJ2-7, with 9 bases matching TRBD1. The V gene's germline CDR1 is SQVTM and CDR2 ANQGSEA. The CDR3 has 13 amino acids. The V segment lost 6 bases and the J segment 2 bases; nucleotides outside the gene matches: 5. The CDR3 sequence: CSVEGQGTYEQYF. DNA of the CDR3: TGCAGCGTGGAGGGACAGGGAACCTACGAGCAGTACTTC.

The CDR3 spells CASSVGSGQETQYF. CDR3 coding DNA: TGTGCCAGCAGTGTGGGTAGCGGACAAGAGACCCAGTACTTC. The V and J genes are TRBV2 and TRBJ2-5; the D gene is possibly TRBD2 (6 bases). The CDR3 has 14 residues. Germline CDR1 SNHLY, CDR2 FYNNEI. V shed 4 bases and J shed 2 bases, with 11 bases lying between them. The complete variable domain, with remaining parts taken from reference TRBV2 and TRBJ2-5, reads EPEVTQTPSHQVTQMGQEVILRCVPISNHLYFYWYRQILGQKVEFLVSFYNNEISEKSEIFDDQFSVERPDGSNFTLKIRSTKLEDSAMYFCASSVGSGQETQYFGPGTRLLVL.

The chain links TRBV2 to TRBJ1-1; maybe TRBD1 (6 bases). V was shortened by 8 bases and J by 3 bases, with 10 bases between the two germline ends. CDR3 size: 12 residues. Germline V gene sequence: CDR1 SNHLY, CDR2 FYNNEI. The chain's CDR3 is CASQGGDTEAFF. DNA of the CDR3: TGTGCCAGCCAAGGGGGGGACACTGAAGCTTTCTTT.

The gene calls are TRBV29-1 and TRBJ1-2; the D is unclear. The CDR3 totals 12 residues. V was clipped by 3 bases and J by 8 bases, with 13 bases between them. In germline, CDR1 is SQVTM, CDR2 ANQGSEA. CDR3: CSVDSGLYGYTF. DNA of the CDR3: TGCAGCGTTGATTCAGGTTTATACGGCTACACCTTC.

In the case of this clone: The identical CDR3 is also encoded by other nucleotide sequences in the sample. The chain couples TRBV18 to TRBJ2-7; D gene unclear. The germline CDR1 and CDR2 sequences are KGHSH and LQKENI. Between the trimmed V and J ends, which lost 2 bases and 4 bases, there was a span of 3 bases. This CDR3 has 11 amino acids. The CDR3 protein is CASSPGYEQYF. CDR3 DNA: TGTGCCAGCTCACCAGGATACGAGCAGTACTTC.

The table lists this clone with a few counts. This chain connects TRBV27 to TRBJ1-5, with D perhaps matching TRBD1 (5 bases). Trimming shortened V by 5 bases and J by 1 base, and 24 bases separated the two germline ends. Germline V lookup: CDR1 MNHEY, CDR2 SMNVEV (reference sequence). This CDR3 comprises 19 residues. CDR3: CASSPTDTGIWVSNQPQHF. CDR3 nucleotides: TGTGCCAGCAGTCCGACGGACACGGGAATCTGGGTGAGCAATCAGCCCCAGCATTTT.

The J gene is TRBJ2-3, the V gene TRBV30; weak D call: TRBD1 (6 bases). CDR3 length: 14 residues. The germline V gene has CDR1 GTSNPN and CDR2 SVGIG (reference sequence). V lost 0 bases and J lost 5, with 12 bases in between. The CDR3 nucleotides read TGTGCCTGGAGTGTTGTGGGGGCCCAAGATACGCAGTATTTT. The encoded protein is CAWSVVGAQDTQYF.

This clone was seen only a few times. The chain combines TRBV5-1 with TRBJ2-2; TRBD2 is a possible D gene (5 bases). The length of the CDR3 is 15 residues. The germline V gene has CDR1 SGHRS and CDR2 YFSETQ. Deletions cut 2 bases from V and 3 bases from J, with 11 bases between. In DNA, the CDR3 is TGCGCCAGCAGCTTCGCAGGAGCGGACACCGGGGAGCTGTTTTTT. Translated, it gives CASSFAGADTGELFF.

V usage is TRBV29-1 and J usage is TRBJ2-7, with 9 bases aligning to TRBD1. The CDR3 totals 13 residues. CDR1 is SQVTM, CDR2 ANQGSEA, per germline. J gave up 4 bases and V 4 bases, and 5 bases lay outside the gene matches. The CDR3 sequence is CSVGGQGIYEQYF. The CDR3 DNA sequence: TGCAGCGTTGGGGGACAGGGTATTTACGAGCAGTACTTC.

The gene calls are TRBV9 and TRBJ2-5, with D unresolved. V lost 3 bases, J lost 3 bases, and 15 bases lay in between. Per the germline V gene, CDR1 is SGDLS and CDR2 is YYNGEE. This CDR3 is 15 amino acids long. The CDR3: CASSDASAWEETQYF. The CDR3 region has the DNA TGTGCCAGCAGCGATGCCTCAGCTTGGGAAGAGACCCAGTACTTC.

This clone was picked up a small number of times. V and J are TRBV29-1 and TRBJ2-6, with a possible D match to TRBD2 (5 bases). The V gene lost 4 bases and the J gene lost 2 bases, with 9 bases spanning the gap. CDR1 SQVTM and CDR2 ANQGSEA come from the germline V gene. The CDR3 sequence is 14 residues long. Here the CDR3 reads CSVGGGPGANVLTF. The DNA of the CDR3 is TGCAGCGTTGGCGGAGGTCCTGGGGCCAACGTCCTGACTTTC.

There are a few counts of this clone. This chain joins TRBV14 and TRBJ1-2; D gene unclear. The germline CDR1 and CDR2 sequences are SGHDN and FVKESK. The CDR3 has 14 residues. V shed 0 bases and J shed 0 bases, with 5 bases lying between them. The CDR3 here is CASSQESTNYGYTF. CDR3 sequence (DNA): TGTGCCAGCAGCCAAGAAAGTACTAACTATGGCTACACCTTC.

The chain uses TRBV5-1 and TRBJ2-1, with D hard to call. V lost 1 base and J lost 7, with 15 bases in between. The CDR3 totals 15 residues. Germline V gene data show CDR1 as SGHRS and CDR2 as YFSETQ. The CDR3 bases are TGCGCCAGCAGCTTGACCCAGGTGGGAAGGAATGAGCAGTTCTTC. It yields the protein CASSLTQVGRNEQFF.

This clone was counted a single time. The genes are TRBV2 and TRBJ2-7; possible D gene TRBD1, 6 bases. V shed 10 bases and J shed 2 bases, with 15 bases lying between them. CDR1 SNHLY and CDR2 FYNNEI come from the germline V gene. The CDR3 extends over 13 amino acids. The CDR3 here is CANLDRLAYEQYF. In DNA, the CDR3 is TGTGCCAACCTCGACAGGCTCGCCTACGAGCAGTACTTC.

This chain uses TRBV29-1 with TRBJ2-2; no reliable D call. The V gene's germline CDR1 is SQVTM and CDR2 ANQGSEA. This CDR3 spans 12 amino acids. Trimming removed 4 bases from V and 2 bases from J, with 5 bases in between. CDR3 sequence (DNA): TGCAGCGTTGGACCCAACACCGGGGAGCTGTTTTTT. Amino acid sequence: CSVGPNTGELFF.

J is TRBJ2-3 and V is TRBV30; the D is unclear. Germline V gene sequence: CDR1 GTSNPN, CDR2 SVGIG (reference sequence). The CDR3 covers 11 residues. Trimming shortened V by 0 bases and J by 6 bases, and 4 bases separated the two germline ends. CDR3 in DNA: TGTGCCTGGAGTGTAAAGGATACGCAGTATTTT. This codes for CAWSVKDTQYF.

This sequence joins TRBV7-8 and TRBJ1-6, with TRBD1 identical over 8 bases. The V segment lost 3 bases and the J segment 9 bases; nucleotides outside the gene matches: 13. Looked up from germline, CDR1 is SGHVS and CDR2 is FQNEAQ. The CDR3 is 17 residues long. CDR3 sequence: CASSLGGVAGGFSPLHF. For the CDR3, the DNA is TGTGCCAGCAGCTTGGGTGGAGTGGCAGGGGGCTTTTCACCCCTCCACTTT.

The V call is TRBV27, the J call TRBJ2-3, with D hard to call. Germline loops: CDR1 MNHEY, CDR2 SMNVEV (reference sequence). The CDR3 consists of 13 residues. The ends were cut back, 5 bases at V and 0 bases at J, with 6 bases in the middle. Here the CDR3 DNA reads TGTGCCAGCAGTCCCCTGAGCACAGATACGCAGTATTTT. Translating gives CASSPLSTDTQYF.

Notes on this clone: Different DNA sequences within this sample yield the same CDR3. V is TRBV30 and J is TRBJ2-5; unclear D gene. With 0 bases removed from V and 3 bases from J, the gap between germline ends came to 2 bases. Germline CDR1 and CDR2: GTSNPN and SVGIG (reference sequence). The CDR3 is 11 amino acids. CDR3 loop: CAWSVKETQYF. The CDR3 DNA is TGTGCCTGGAGTGTGAAAGAGACCCAGTACTTC.